Detailed here is one TCR beta chain. The source of the sample is a study of T cell changes during pregnancy in multiple sclerosis. Method: immunoSEQ multiplex PCR; TCRdb's copy keeps in-frame clones and lacks some. The table includes roughly 100,000 clones, about nine tenths detected once. The V gene end was trimmed by 4 bases and the J gene end by 7 bases; junction bases not matched to a gene: 5. The CDR3 consists of 15 residues. CDR1 and CDR2 (germline): SNHLY, FYNNEI. The TCR originated in a female donor in good health, enrolled as a control in a pregnancy study. The rearrangement joins TRBV2 to TRBJ2-5; 14 nucleotides line up with TRBD2. The specimen comprised peripheral blood, sampled after pregnancy. This CDR3 is CASSGTSGGQGTQYF. The CDR3 DNA follows: TGTGCCAGCAGTGGGACTAGCGGGGGGCAGGGGACCCAGTACTTC.